This note documents a single TCR beta chain sequence. The CDR3 goes on 3 residues after the read ends, and that part is filled in from the germline J gene. The identical CDR3 is also encoded by other nucleotide sequences in the sample. The CDR3 is 13 amino acids. V lost 1 base, J lost 4 bases, and 8 bases lay in between. Per the germline V gene, CDR1 is SGHAT and CDR2 is FQNNGV. The sample belongs to a study of Tregs in tolerant kidney transplant recipients. Assay: immunoSEQ multiplex PCR; the TCRdb copy retains only in-frame clones and omits some. Its table lists approximately 30,000 clones. This material consisted of CD8+ T cells from blood, taken before the transplant. The chain is built from TRBV11-2 and TRBJ2-7, with D possibly being TRBD2 (6 bases). This receptor was obtained from a human donor who received a combined kidney and bone marrow transplant. The CDR3 sequence: CASSLGLVYEQYF. CDR3 DNA, as far as it was read: TGTGCCAGCAGCTTAGGACTAGTGTACGAG.